The 25 T cell receptor beta chains below come from one sample, sequenced in a study of T cell responses to AZD1222 COVID-19 vaccine. Produced via immunoSEQ multiplex PCR; TCRdb's table is partial and in-frame only. The table has about 140,000 clones, roughly 92% seen once. Sequenced here: peripheral blood, sampled 28 days after the second AZD1222 dose. Source of these receptors: an adult who received the AZD1222 COVID-19 vaccine.

The rearrangement links TRBV4-1 to TRBJ1-2; TRBD1 agrees at 7 bases. From germline, CDR1 is MGHRA and CDR2 YSYEKL. This CDR3 comprises 16 residues. Trimming removed 0 bases from V and 5 bases from J; junction bases left unmatched: 9. The CDR3 loop is CASSQDSMTGTYGYTF. CDR3 sequence (DNA): TGCGCCAGCAGCCAAGATTCCATGACAGGGACTTATGGCTACACCTTC.

The chain couples TRBV2 to TRBJ2-7; 10 nucleotides agree with TRBD2. The germline V gene has CDR1 SNHLY and CDR2 FYNNEI. After removal of 5 bases from V and 0 bases from J, the junction contained 4 bases not matched to a gene. This CDR3 has 15 residues. The CDR3 is CASSISSGSSYEQYF. As DNA, the CDR3 is TGTGCCAGCAGTATCTCTAGCGGGAGCTCCTACGAGCAGTACTTC.

The CDR3 nucleotides read TGTGCCAGCAGTTTAGCCAGAGGAAACACCATATATTTT. Encoded protein: CASSLARGNTIYF. This chain uses TRBV12-3 or TRBV12-4 with TRBJ1-3; unclear D gene. The CDR3 covers 13 residues. The V and J ends lost 0 bases and 4 bases respectively, with 4 bases between them.

This clone was detected only a few times. The chain combines TRBV28 with TRBJ1-2; D is ambiguous. With 6 bases removed from V and 8 bases from J, the gap between germline ends came to 22 bases. The CDR3 totals 15 residues. Germline V gives CDR1 MDHEN, CDR2 SYDVKM. CDR3 nucleotides: TGTGCCAGCAGCCCCTCGGATAGGGAAGGTGGGGGCTACACCTTC. Translating it yields CASSPSDREGGGYTF.

This clone was found a few times. The chain joins TRBV10-1 to TRBJ2-7; perhaps TRBD2 as D (6 bases). In germline, CDR1 is WNHNN, CDR2 SYGVQD (reference sequence). The CDR3 covers 14 residues. The V end was cut by 2 bases, the J end by 7 bases, with 15 bases between. CDR3 sequence (DNA): TGCGCCAGCAGTGAGCCTAGCGAAGGCCCAGAGCAGTACTTC. Residues: CASSEPSEGPEQYF.

J is TRBJ2-6 and V is TRBV30; D is possibly TRBD1 or TRBD2 (5 bases each). The CDR3 runs 14 residues. CDR1 and CDR2 from the germline V gene are GTSNPN and SVGIG (reference sequence). The V end lost 7 bases, the J end lost 4 bases, and 14 bases lay between the germline ends. CDR3 sequence reads: CASGTARGANVLTF. DNA for the CDR3: TGTGCCTCCGGGACGGCTAGGGGGGCCAACGTCCTGACTTTC.

V gene TRBV27 combines with J gene TRBJ2-7; 10 nucleotides match TRBD2. The CDR3 is 15 residues long. Trimming at V came to 6 bases and at J to 5 bases, leaving 10 bases not matched to a gene. In germline, CDR1 is MNHEY, CDR2 SMNVEV (reference sequence). CDR3 loop: CASSRRAGGPHEQYF. DNA for the CDR3: TGTGCCAGCAGCCGAAGAGCGGGAGGGCCCCACGAGCAGTACTTC.

This clone was detected once. V is TRBV7-3 and J is TRBJ2-3, with D perhaps TRBD1 (7 bases). Germline loops: CDR1 SGHTA, CDR2 FQGTGA. The CDR3 length is 14 residues. V lost 5 bases, J lost 5 bases, and 14 bases lay in between. In nucleotides, the CDR3 is TGTGCCAGCAGCCATCAGGGGGGAGTAGATACGCAGTATTTT. This encodes CASSHQGGVDTQYF. The variable domain in full, completed from reference TRBV7-3 and TRBJ2-3, reads GAGVSQTPSNKVTEKGKYVELRCDPISGHTALYWYRQSLGQGPEFLIYFQGTGAADDSGLPNDRFFAVRPEGSVSTLKIQRTERGDSAVYLCASSHQGGVDTQYFGPGTRLTVL.

The rearrangement joins TRBV9 to TRBJ2-2; TRBD1 is a possible D gene (5 bases). The CDR3 spans 16 residues. Trimming stripped 4 bases from V and 0 bases from J, with 13 bases between. CDR1 is SGDLS and CDR2 is YYNGEE in the germline V gene. CDR3 sequence: CASSTAGQTNTGELFF. CDR3 DNA: TGTGCCAGCAGCACAGCCGGACAAACGAACACCGGGGAGCTGTTTTTT.

The chain combines TRBV5-8 with TRBJ2-7, with D maybe TRBD1 (6 bases). The length of the CDR3 is 14 residues. Trimming stripped 2 bases from V and 3 bases from J, with 12 bases between. Germline assignment: CDR1 SGHTS and CDR2 YDEGEE. CDR3 residues: CASSLPGVDYEQYF. CDR3 DNA sequence: TGTGCCAGCAGCTTACCAGGGGTGGACTACGAGCAGTACTTC.

The chain couples TRBV10-3 to TRBJ2-1; unclear D gene. V lost 2 bases, J lost 12 bases, and 8 bases lay in between. The CDR3 runs to 11 residues. Germline assignment: CDR1 ENHRY and CDR2 SYGVKD. The CDR3 region has the DNA TGTGCCATCAGTGAGGACGCGTGGCAGTTCTTC. Its translation is CAISEDAWQFF.

The chain joins TRBV6-1 to TRBJ1-5; 7 bases match TRBD1. The CDR3 sequence is 17 residues long. Germline-derived CDR1 and CDR2 are MNHNS and SASEGT. The trim removed 6 bases at V and 3 bases at J, leaving 14 bases unmatched. The CDR3 sequence is CASRERRAGGNNQPQHF. The CDR3 nucleotides read TGTGCCAGCAGAGAAAGGAGGGCAGGGGGAAACAATCAGCCCCAGCATTTT.

The chain is built from TRBV27 and TRBJ1-4, with no clear D. The CDR3 is 19 amino acids. CDR1 is MNHEY and CDR2 is SMNVEV in the germline V gene (reference sequence). Deletions cut 2 bases from V and 2 bases from J, with 21 bases between. CDR3 DNA: TGTGCCAGCAGTTTAACCCCGCCCGGGAGGACGTCGACTAATGAAAAACTGTTTTTT. It encodes CASSLTPPGRTSTNEKLFF.

The DNA for the CDR3 is TGTGCCACCAGTGATTTCATTGGGAGCACAGATACGCAGTATTTT. This codes for CATSDFIGSTDTQYF. The chain carries TRBV24-1 and TRBJ2-3, with D unclear. Trimming took 1 base from V and 0 from J, leaving 7 bases between them. The germline gives CDR1 KGHDR, CDR2 SFDVKD. There are 15 residues in the CDR3.

V gene TRBV30 combines with J gene TRBJ2-7; the D gene is possibly TRBD2 (5 bases). Trimming took off 3 bases at V and 12 bases at J, with 18 bases between the two ends. The CDR3 is made up of 12 amino acids. CDR1 is GTSNPN and CDR2 is SVGIG in the germline V gene (reference sequence). As DNA, the CDR3 is TGTGCCTGGAGCCTTTCCCGGGGTTTGCTGTACTTC. It encodes CAWSLSRGLLYF.

The chain is built from TRBV3-1 (or the pseudogene TRBV3-2) and TRBJ1-3; D ambiguous. The ends were cut back, 1 base at V and 3 bases at J, with 16 bases in the middle. CDR1 is LGHDT and CDR2 is YNNKEL in the germline V gene (reference sequence). This CDR3 contains 17 residues. The chain's CDR3 is CASSQVYIEGLGNTIYF. For the CDR3, the DNA is TGTGCCAGCAGCCAAGTTTATATCGAGGGTCTTGGAAACACCATATATTTT.

For the CDR3, the DNA is TGTGCCAGTAGTATGACTAGCGGAGACGGGGCAGATACGCAGTATTTT. This translates into CASSMTSGDGADTQYF. The rearrangement joins TRBV19 to TRBJ2-3; 9 bases agree with TRBD2. The CDR3 loop spans 16 amino acids. The germline V gene has CDR1 LNHDA and CDR2 SQIVND (reference sequence). V lost 3 bases and J lost 4; bases outside the gene matches: 8.

J is TRBJ2-3 and V is TRBV18, with 9 bases matching TRBD1. The CDR3 is 15 amino acids. Germline values: CDR1 KGHSH, CDR2 LQKENI. The junction had 4 bases not matched to a gene; V was cut back by 2 bases and J by 4 bases. The CDR3 is CASSPAGTGPDTQYF. The CDR3 nucleotides are TGTGCCAGCTCACCAGCCGGGACAGGGCCAGATACGCAGTATTTT.

The chain links TRBV9 to TRBJ2-3; D possibly matches TRBD1 or TRBD2 (7 bases each). Deletions cut 0 bases from V and 0 bases from J, with 20 bases between. The CDR3 is made up of 19 amino acids. Germline V gives CDR1 SGDLS, CDR2 YYNGEE. The CDR3 is CASSVVGGGGGASTDTQYF. CDR3 nucleotides: TGTGCCAGCAGCGTAGTGGGAGGGGGCGGCGGAGCTAGCACAGATACGCAGTATTTT.

This chain connects TRBV28 to TRBJ1-2, with TRBD1 matching over 10 bases. Per germline, CDR1 MDHEN and CDR2 SYDVKM. CDR3 length: 13 amino acids. The junction had 4 bases not matched to a gene; V was cut back by 6 bases and J by 6 bases. The CDR3 protein is CASRRGTGDGYTF. As DNA, the CDR3 is TGTGCCAGCAGAAGAGGGACAGGGGATGGCTACACCTTC.

This clone was counted between two and nine times. The CDR3 DNA follows: TGTGCCAGCAGCTTAACGGCAGGAGACGATGAGCAGTTCTTC. Translated: CASSLTAGDDEQFF. This rearrangement joins TRBV7-3 to TRBJ2-1; D is ambiguous. Trimming stripped 0 bases from V and 8 bases from J, with 11 bases between. CDR1 is SGHTA, CDR2 FQGTGA, per germline. The CDR3 is 14 residues long.

V gene TRBV28 combines with J gene TRBJ1-5; 7 nucleotides align to TRBD1. CDR1 is MDHEN, CDR2 SYDVKM, per germline. Trimming cost V 1 base and J 6 bases; bases outside gene matches: 12. The CDR3 consists of 17 residues. CDR3 residues: CASSLFRSPGGIQPQHF. The CDR3 DNA sequence: TGTGCCAGCAGTTTATTTAGGTCCCCAGGGGGGATTCAGCCCCAGCATTTT.

The V gene is TRBV2, the J gene TRBJ2-1; D is ambiguous. This CDR3 comprises 18 residues. Trimming took 3 bases from V and 0 from J, leaving 18 bases between them. The germline gives CDR1 SNHLY, CDR2 FYNNEI. The DNA for the CDR3 is TGTGCCAGCAGTGAGCCGGCGAGAGTTTTTCGCTCCTACAATGAGCAGTTCTTC. This translates into CASSEPARVFRSYNEQFF.

The rearrangement links TRBV19 to TRBJ1-5, with 8 bases aligning to TRBD1. With 5 bases clipped from V and 6 bases from J, the junction kept 6 bases outside the gene matches. From germline, CDR1 is LNHDA and CDR2 SQIVND (reference sequence). The CDR3 has 14 residues. The CDR3 protein is CASSPQGAAQPQHF. The CDR3 DNA sequence: TGTGCCAGTAGTCCTCAGGGGGCGGCTCAGCCCCAGCATTTT.

The rearrangement joins TRBV2 to TRBJ2-5; TRBD2 might be the D (5 bases). V lost 6 bases, J lost 5 bases, and 19 bases lay in between. Germline assignment: CDR1 SNHLY and CDR2 FYNNEI. The CDR3 totals 15 residues. The CDR3 DNA reads TGTGCCAGCAGCCTAGACACTAGGATCGGCGAGACCCAGTACTTC. This codes for CASSLDTRIGETQYF.